These T cell receptor beta chains were read from a single sample in a study of cytomegalovirus exposure and HLA in healthy donors. TCRdb's table, derived via immunoSEQ multiplex PCR, lists solely in-frame clones and lacks some. The sample has some 140,000 clones; roughly four fifths are singletons. Sample: PBMCs. Receptors originate from a man younger than 40 in good health and CMV-seronegative. The CDR3 runs from the conserved cysteine through the conserved F or W. D genes are given only for firm matches. Where a row states a size, it is once, few, many or the class of an expanded clone; other rows omit it.

size	D	J	V	CDR3	DNA
-	-	TRBJ1-2	TRBV28	CASSTPSGSGASSNYGYTF	TGTGCCAGCAGTACCCCATCAGGATCGGGAGCGAGCTCTAACTATGGCTACACCTTC
-	-	TRBJ1-5	TRBV18	CASSPHSSQPQHF	TGTGCCAGCTCACCACATTCAAGCCAGCCCCAGCATTTT
-	-	TRBJ2-3	TRBV5-4	CASSLTGATDTQYF	TGTGCCAGCAGCTTGACGGGTGCGACAGATACGCAGTATTTT
-	-	TRBJ2-5	TRBV28	CASSFLSGMYQETQYF	TGTGCCAGCAGTTTTTTGAGCGGAATGTACCAAGAGACCCAGTACTTC
-	-	TRBJ2-2	TRBV19	CASSIDSGFANTGELFF	TGTGCCAGTAGTATAGATTCCGGGTTCGCGAACACCGGGGAGCTGTTTTTT
-	TRBD2	TRBJ2-3	TRBV6-4	CASSGTSGTDTQYF	TGTGCCAGCAGTGGGACTAGCGGCACAGATACGCAGTATTTT
-	TRBD2	TRBJ2-5	TRBV29-1	CSVWGSLAGGQAETQYF	TGCAGCGTTTGGGGTTCCCTAGCGGGAGGGCAGGCGGAGACCCAGTACTTC
many	-	TRBJ1-5	TRBV10-3	CAISETNQPQHF	TGTGCCATCAGTGAGACAAATCAGCCCCAGCATTTT
-	TRBD1	TRBJ2-7	TRBV6-5	CASSARQGASSEQYF	TGTGCCAGCAGTGCCCGCCAGGGGGCTTCTTCCGAGCAGTACTTC
-	TRBD1	TRBJ2-7	TRBV28	CASSSRGPTGGHSYEQYF	TGTGCCAGCAGTTCCCGGGGCCCGACAGGGGGCCACTCCTACGAGCAGTACTTC
-	TRBD2	TRBJ2-5	TRBV28	CATGLAGGVETQYF	TGTGCCACCGGACTAGCGGGGGGGGTGGAGACCCAGTACTTC
-	TRBD2	TRBJ2-1	TRBV7-9	CASSLSGAQVEQFF	TGTGCCAGCAGCCTTAGCGGGGCCCAAGTTGAGCAGTTCTTC
-	TRBD1	TRBJ1-6	TRBV5-4	CASRQGFDNSPLHF	TGTGCCAGTCGACAGGGTTTCGATAATTCACCCCTCCACTTT
few	-	TRBJ1-6	TRBV7-3	CASSPGGGAQDSPLHF	TGTGCCAGCAGCCCCGGCGGGGGGGCGCAAGATTCACCCCTCCACTTT
-	-	TRBJ2-7	TRBV25-1	CASSGGGRIGIYEQYF	TGTGCCAGCAGTGGCGGCGGTCGAATCGGTATCTACGAGCAGTACTTC
-	TRBD1	TRBJ1-6	TRBV28	CASRGQGFYNSPLHF	TGTGCCAGCAGGGGACAGGGGTTTTATAATTCACCCCTCCACTTT
-	TRBD1	TRBJ2-7	TRBV4-3	CASSLGTGGEYEQYF	TGCGCCAGCAGCCTTGGGACAGGGGGAGAATACGAGCAGTACTTC
once	-	TRBJ2-7	TRBV5-6	CASSLDSSRVEQYF	TGTGCCAGCAGCTTGGATTCTAGCCGGGTTGAGCAGTACTTC
many	-	TRBJ1-5	TRBV7-2	CASSSSPSNQPQHF	TGTGCCAGCAGTTCTAGTCCCAGCAATCAGCCCCAGCATTTT
few	-	TRBJ2-1	TRBV29-1	CSVVPQGSYVYNEQFF	TGCAGCGTTGTCCCACAGGGAAGTTACGTATACAATGAGCAGTTCTTC
-	-	TRBJ2-5	TRBV7-2	CASSFRAWGEETQYF	TGTGCCAGCAGCTTCCGGGCCTGGGGGGAGGAGACCCAGTACTTC
-	-	TRBJ1-4	TRBV19	CASNPSGGNEKLFF	TGTGCCAGTAATCCGTCTGGGGGGAATGAAAAACTGTTTTTT
-	-	TRBJ1-4	TRBV5-4	CASSLGGGPREKLFF	TGTGCCAGCAGCTTGGGCGGGGGGCCTCGTGAAAAACTGTTTTTT
-	TRBD1	TRBJ1-3	TRBV5-6	CASSSDRDGGNTIYF	TGTGCCAGCAGCTCTGACAGGGATGGTGGAAACACCATATATTTT
-	-	TRBJ2-7	TRBV28	CASSLGGGAPYEQYF	TGTGCCAGCAGTTTAGGAGGGGGCGCCCCCTACGAGCAGTACTTC
-	-	TRBJ2-7	TRBV28	CASGAASYEQYF	TGTGCCAGCGGGGCGGCCTCCTACGAGCAGTACTTC
few	-	TRBJ1-2	TRBV28	CASTLIGGDGYTF	TGTGCCAGCACCCTGATAGGGGGGGATGGCTACACCTTC